Listed below are T cell receptor beta chains from one sample, sequenced in a study of cytomegalovirus exposure and HLA in healthy donors. Sequencing was performed with immunoSEQ multiplex PCR; in TCRdb, only in-frame clones are kept and a portion is missing. The table includes about 190,000 clones, around 84% detected once. Sequencing input: PBMCs. These receptor sequences come from a man younger than 35 in good health and CMV-seropositive. Both conserved end residues are trimmed from each CDR3.

ASSLGQGTGYT	TRBV5-1
ASTKGSLRASSGNTIY	TRBV30
ASSSVRNTGELF	TRBV28
ASRTGGADTQY	TRBV6-5
ASSFSLAGGSVRETQY	TRBV5-1
ASSLGREGGQETQY	TRBV5-1
ASGVDRGSDTQY	TRBV6-5
ASSVWVQVPQH	TRBV28
ASSLRGRGRFVGYGYT	TRBV5-1
ASSATRKRPYEQY	TRBV7-9
ASSIAEGSGELF	TRBV19
AWSGDSYEKLF	TRBV30
ASSRQRENTEAF	TRBV7-6